Shown below are 20 T cell receptor beta chains from a single sample sequenced in a study of identical twins. TCRdb re-analysed the 5' RACE reads in MiXCR, keeping a single row per CDR3 protein. The profile covers 420,000 or so distinct CDR3 sequences, with about 18% appearing a single time and 12% taken by the ten largest. Sequencing was carried out using naive T cells sorted from blood. The receptors come from a man over 45 in good health.

This clonotype was observed a few times. The chain employs TRBV20-1 and TRBJ2-1; 14 bases match TRBD2. Germline CDR1 DFQATT, CDR2 SNEGSKA (reference sequence). V was clipped by 0 bases and J by 0 bases; unmatched bases: 7. The CDR3 totals 19 residues. CDR3 nucleotide sequence: TGCAGTGCTAGAGATCCTTTGGGACTAGCGGGGGACTCCTACAATGAGCAGTTCTTC. This gives the protein CSARDPLGLAGDSYNEQFF.

Points on this clonotype: Since a much larger clone is just one base distant, this may be a read error. The chain joins TRBV4-2 to TRBJ2-3; TRBD2 matches at 13 bases. V was clipped by 8 bases and J by 1 base; unmatched bases: 6. From germline, CDR1 is LGHNA and CDR2 YNFKEQ. The CDR3 runs to 16 residues. The CDR3 here is CASGRGTSGGTDTQYF. CDR3 sequence (DNA): TGTGCCAGCGGCCGGGGGACTAGCGGGGGCACAGATACGCAGTATTTT.

The rearrangement joins TRBV2 to TRBJ2-3, with 8 bases aligning to TRBD2. This CDR3 comprises 16 residues. Germline V lookup: CDR1 SNHLY, CDR2 FYNNEI. V gave up 6 bases and J gave up 1 base; unmatched junction bases: 9. The CDR3 here is CASRRAGGRRTDTQYF. For the CDR3, the DNA is TGTGCCAGCAGAAGGGCGGGGGGCCGACGCACAGATACGCAGTATTTT.

This clonotype has a count of ten or more. This rearrangement joins TRBV4-3 to TRBJ2-6; D is ambiguous. The CDR3 is 14 residues long. The V end lost 4 bases, the J end lost 0 bases, and 4 bases lay between the germline ends. In germline, CDR1 is LGHNA, CDR2 YSLEER. The CDR3 DNA reads TGCGCCAGCAGCCTACTCTCTGGGGCCAACGTCCTGACTTTC. This codes for CASSLLSGANVLTF.

This clonotype was picked up a small number of times. The gene calls are TRBV25-1 and TRBJ2-5, with 8 bases aligning to TRBD1. The CDR3 sequence is 14 residues long. Germline V gives CDR1 MGHDK, CDR2 SYGVNS. V trimming: 6 bases; J trimming: 2 bases; junction bases outside the gene matches: 5. This CDR3 reads CASRGQVAQETQYF. Here the CDR3 DNA reads TGTGCCAGCAGGGGACAGGTAGCACAAGAGACCCAGTACTTC.

The genes are TRBV5-1 and TRBJ2-1; 11 positions agree with TRBD2. V was clipped by 4 bases and J by 4 bases; unmatched bases: 10. Germline CDR1 reads SGHRS; CDR2 reads YFSETQ. This CDR3 spans 17 amino acids. CDR3 amino acids: CASSPRASGGPYNEQFF. CDR3 DNA: TGCGCCAGCAGCCCCCGTGCTAGCGGGGGGCCTTACAATGAGCAGTTCTTC.

This clonotype was recorded at least ten times. The junction and the germline gene differ at one end; a read error may be behind it. The chain links TRBV12-3 or TRBV12-4 to TRBJ2-3; D call uncertain. There are 12 residues in the CDR3. Here the CDR3 DNA reads TGTGCCAGCAGCTTAGGGACAGATACGCAGTATTTT. Protein sequence: CASSLGTDTQYF.

This clonotype was counted between two and nine times. The chain carries TRBV4-3 and TRBJ1-6, with D hard to call. Germline V gene lookup returns CDR1 LGHNA and CDR2 YSLEER. V was cut by 1 base and J by 14 bases, with 18 bases left in between. CDR3 size: 15 residues. CDR3 in amino acids: CASSQATDPYITLHF. The CDR3 DNA follows: TGCGCCAGCAGCCAAGCGACGGACCCCTATATCACCCTCCACTTT.

This clonotype was seen only a few times. The CDR3 is CASSSMTGADIQYF. The DNA of the CDR3 is TGTGCCAGCAGTTCCATGACAGGGGCCGACATTCAGTACTTC. The chain uses TRBV6-5 and TRBJ2-4; 8 bases map to TRBD1. CDR1 and CDR2 from the germline V gene are MNHEY and SVGAGI. V lost 4 bases and J lost 8; bases outside the gene matches: 7. This CDR3 is 14 amino acids long.

Only one count was recorded for this clonotype. V gene TRBV13 combines with J gene TRBJ2-3, with TRBD2 matching 8 bases. Germline CDR1 and CDR2: PRHDT and FYEKMQ (reference sequence). V shed 2 bases, J shed 1 base, and the junction held 5 bases outside the gene matches. The CDR3 is 16 residues long. DNA of the CDR3: TGTGCCAGCAGCTTACGGACTAGCCGACGCACAGATACGCAGTATTTT. Encoded protein: CASSLRTSRRTDTQYF.

This clonotype was counted a few times. The chain joins TRBV4-2 to TRBJ2-5; 7 positions match TRBD2. The CDR3 has 18 residues. After removal of 0 bases from V and 1 base from J, the junction contained 11 bases not matched to a gene. CDR1 and CDR2 (germline): LGHNA, YNFKEQ. CDR3 sequence reads: CASSQDSTLADIQETQYF. The CDR3 nucleotides read TGTGCCAGCAGCCAAGATTCCACTCTAGCGGATATCCAAGAGACCCAGTACTTC.

The CDR3: CASSRTVLYEQYF. CDR3 DNA: TGTGCCAGCTCGAGGACAGTGCTCTACGAGCAGTACTTC. The V call is TRBV7-2, the J call TRBJ2-7; perhaps TRBD1 as D (6 bases). Per germline, CDR1 SGHTA and CDR2 FQGNSA. This CDR3 has 13 residues. V was clipped by 8 bases and J by 3 bases, with 14 bases between them.

The V gene is TRBV27, the J gene TRBJ1-5; tentatively, D is TRBD1 (5 bases). Germline V gives CDR1 MNHEY, CDR2 SMNVEV (reference sequence). CDR3 size: 14 residues. Trimming removed 3 bases from V and 5 bases from J, with 11 bases in between. The CDR3 nucleotides are TGTGCCAGCAGTTTTTCAGGGAAGCATCAGCCCCAGCATTTT. Protein sequence: CASSFSGKHQPQHF.

This clonotype has just a few counts. This sequence joins TRBV29-1 and TRBJ2-5, with D uncertain. V was pared by 4 bases and J by 5 bases, with 8 bases between. The CDR3 has 11 residues. From germline, CDR1 is SQVTM and CDR2 ANQGSEA. The CDR3 DNA reads as TGCAGCGTTGGGAAAGATGAGACCCAGTACTTC. This translates into CSVGKDETQYF.

In this sample, this clonotype turned up many times. The V gene is TRBV7-8, the J gene TRBJ2-1; possible D gene TRBD2, 6 bases. Deletions cut 5 bases from V and 2 bases from J, with 16 bases between. The CDR3 is 16 amino acids. Germline lookup yields CDR1 SGHVS and CDR2 FQNEAQ. This CDR3 is CASSPEGDLTYNEQFF. Written as DNA, the CDR3 is TGTGCCAGCAGCCCTGAAGGGGACTTAACCTACAATGAGCAGTTCTTC.

This clonotype was counted ten times or more. The CDR3 sequence: CASSRTPSYEQYF. Here the CDR3 DNA reads TGTGCCAGCAGTCGTACTCCATCCTACGAGCAGTACTTC. The chain employs TRBV28 and TRBJ2-7, with D unresolved. This CDR3 is 13 amino acids long. Germline loops: CDR1 MDHEN, CDR2 SYDVKM. With 5 bases removed from V and 1 base from J, the gap between germline ends came to 9 bases.

The V and J genes are TRBV9 and TRBJ2-4, with TRBD1 matching over 8 bases. CDR1 SGDLS and CDR2 YYNGEE come from the germline V gene. The V and J ends lost 4 bases and 2 bases, in that order; junction bases with no gene match: 8. The CDR3 spans 16 residues. The CDR3 nucleotides are TGTGCCAGCAGCTCAGGGGCAGGGGGCTCCAAAAACATTCAGTACTTC. Residues: CASSSGAGGSKNIQYF.

This chain links TRBV10-3 with TRBJ2-1; 12 positions match TRBD2. The CDR3 totals 12 residues. The ends lost 8 bases at V and 9 bases at J; junction bases unmatched: 2. Germline-derived CDR1 and CDR2 are ENHRY and SYGVKD. The CDR3, as DNA: TGTGCCATCCGACTAGCGGGAGTTGAGCAGTTCTTC. It yields the protein CAIRLAGVEQFF.

There are a few counts of this clonotype. The V gene is TRBV9, the J gene TRBJ2-1; the D gene is possibly TRBD1 (5 bases). V was shortened by 1 base and J by 3 bases, with 11 bases between the two germline ends. This CDR3 spans 15 amino acids. Germline assignment: CDR1 SGDLS and CDR2 YYNGEE. The CDR3 DNA follows: TGTGCCAGCAGCGTACTCGCAGGGCACTACAATGAGCAGTTCTTC. Residues: CASSVLAGHYNEQFF.

This clonotype has more than one count but fewer than ten. The chain employs TRBV29-1 and TRBJ1-2, with TRBD1 as a possible D gene (5 bases). Per germline, CDR1 SQVTM and CDR2 ANQGSEA. The CDR3 runs 13 residues. V dropped 6 bases and J dropped 0 bases, with 11 bases sitting between them. The DNA of the CDR3 is TGCAGCGTAGACAGTGACCCTAACTATGGCTACACCTTC. Translating gives CSVDSDPNYGYTF.